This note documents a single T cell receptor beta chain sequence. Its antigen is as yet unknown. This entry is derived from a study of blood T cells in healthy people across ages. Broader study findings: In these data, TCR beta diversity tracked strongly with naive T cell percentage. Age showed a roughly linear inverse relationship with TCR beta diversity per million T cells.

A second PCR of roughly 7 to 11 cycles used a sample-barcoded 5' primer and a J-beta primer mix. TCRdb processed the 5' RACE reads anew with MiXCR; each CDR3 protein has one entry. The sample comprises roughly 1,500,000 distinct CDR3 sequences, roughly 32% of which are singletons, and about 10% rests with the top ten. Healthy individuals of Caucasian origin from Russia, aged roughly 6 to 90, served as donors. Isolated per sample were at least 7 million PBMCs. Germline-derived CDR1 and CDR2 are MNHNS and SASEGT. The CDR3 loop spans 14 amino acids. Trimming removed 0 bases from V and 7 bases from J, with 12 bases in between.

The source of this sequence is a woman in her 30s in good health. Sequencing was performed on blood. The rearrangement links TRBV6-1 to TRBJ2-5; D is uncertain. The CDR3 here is CASSEAGPLGTQYF. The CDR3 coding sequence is TGTGCCAGCAGTGAAGCAGGGCCCCTCGGGACCCAGTACTTC.